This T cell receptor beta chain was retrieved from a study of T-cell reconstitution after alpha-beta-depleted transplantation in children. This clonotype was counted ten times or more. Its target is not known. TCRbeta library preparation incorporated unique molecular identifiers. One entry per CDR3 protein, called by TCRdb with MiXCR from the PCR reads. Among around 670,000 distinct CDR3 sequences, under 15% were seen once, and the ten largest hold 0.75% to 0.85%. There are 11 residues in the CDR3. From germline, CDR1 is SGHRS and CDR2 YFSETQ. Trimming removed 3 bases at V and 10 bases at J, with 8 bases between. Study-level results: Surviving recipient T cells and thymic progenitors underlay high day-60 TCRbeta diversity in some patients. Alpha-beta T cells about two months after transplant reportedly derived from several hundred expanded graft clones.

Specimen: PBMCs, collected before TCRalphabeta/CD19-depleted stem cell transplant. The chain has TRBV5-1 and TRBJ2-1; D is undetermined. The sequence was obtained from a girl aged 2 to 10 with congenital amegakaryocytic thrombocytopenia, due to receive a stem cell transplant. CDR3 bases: TGCGCCAGCAGCTCTGACGTCGAGCAGTTCTTC. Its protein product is CASSSDVEQFF.